This record looks at one TCR beta chain sequence and its context. Its matching antigen is unknown. These data belong to a study of cytotoxic CD8 clonotypes in ibrutinib-treated CLL. Study at large: Partial responders around 25, complete 2; about twelve progressed and around 15 stayed in remission by median 68 months. Once patients had received a median approximately eleven months of treatment, range 6 to 36, response samples were obtained. Study-level findings and limits: Sustained-remission and progressing patients had different sampling times.

Looked up from germline, CDR1 is SEHNR and CDR2 is FQNEAQ (reference sequence). The CDR3 runs 13 residues. With 1 base removed from V and 3 bases from J, the gap between germline ends came to 6 bases. The method was immunoSEQ multiplex PCR; TCRdb's version includes in-frame clones alone and lacks a portion of them. In the table there are some 350,000 clones, roughly 70% of which are singletons. Sequencing was performed on PBMCs, taken after 36 months of ibrutinib treatment. The TCR sequence derives from a human donor with chronic lymphocytic leukemia. J is TRBJ1-1 and V is TRBV7-9; D is undetermined. The CDR3 loop reads CASSLGIYTEAFF. In nucleotides, the CDR3 is TGTGCCAGCAGCTTAGGTATCTACACTGAAGCTTTCTTT.